The 3 T cell receptor beta chains given below trace back to one sample, sequenced in a study of T cells expressing NK-cell markers. TCRdb re-called the 5' RACE reads, yielding one record per CDR3 amino acid sequence without DNA. The table counts hundreds of thousands of distinct CDR3 sequences; around 5.3% lies in the top ten. The material sequenced was blood T cells: a sorted CD56 or NKG2C T cell subset, CD4+ or CD8+ T cells, or bulk PBMC T cells (not recorded which). These receptors were taken from a man aged 18-69 years in good health.

The V and J genes are TRBV12-3 or TRBV12-4 and TRBJ2-3; TCRdb's D call of TRBD1 is untestable without DNA. The CDR3 is 18 amino acids. The CDR3 sequence is CASRRGNRRYASTDTQYF.

This sequence joins TRBV10-3 and TRBJ2-7; TCRdb proposes TRBD2, but this gene call is untestable without DNA. The CDR3 loop spans 13 amino acids. From germline, CDR1 is ENHRY and CDR2 SYGVKD. The CDR3 spells CATSRQERYEQYF.

The CDR3: CASSLRTAYQETQYF. This rearrangement joins TRBV7-9 to TRBJ2-5; the D call from TCRdb, TRBD1, cannot be confirmed without DNA. The CDR3 runs 15 residues. Germline CDR1 reads SEHNR; CDR2 reads FQNEAQ (reference sequence).